The 29 T cell receptor beta chains below come from one sample, sequenced in a study of T cell responses to AZD1222 COVID-19 vaccine. Repertoires were generated with immunoSEQ multiplex PCR, while TCRdb's copy carries only in-frame clones and drops some. The data contain about 140,000 clones, about 86% of them singletons. The sample consisted of peripheral blood, taken on day 0 of AZD1222 vaccination. These receptors were collected from an adult in good health.

Here the CDR3 reads CASSITRVSGNTIYF. CDR3 DNA sequence: TGTGCCAGCAGTATAACCAGGGTCTCTGGAAACACCATATATTTT. The V call is TRBV6-5, the J call TRBJ1-3; tentative D call: TRBD1 (5 bases). CDR1 and CDR2 from the germline V gene are MNHEY and SVGAGI. The CDR3 totals 15 residues. Trimming took 5 bases from V and 0 from J, leaving 11 bases between them.

V gene TRBV5-5 combines with J gene TRBJ2-2, with TRBD1 matching over 7 bases. The CDR3 totals 16 residues. The ends lost 5 bases at V and 4 bases at J; junction bases unmatched: 11. Germline CDR1 is SGHKS and CDR2 is YYEKEE (reference sequence). CDR3 sequence: CASSLIWDSPTGELFF. The CDR3 DNA follows: TGTGCCAGCAGTCTTATTTGGGACAGTCCCACCGGGGAGCTGTTTTTT.

V usage is TRBV3-1 (or the pseudogene TRBV3-2) and J usage is TRBJ1-2; D is unresolved. V gave up 0 bases and J gave up 4 bases, with 9 bases separating them. The CDR3 runs to 14 residues. The V gene's germline CDR1 is LGHDT and CDR2 YNNKEL (reference sequence). The CDR3 DNA is TGTGCCAGCAGCCAAGACAGTTACTTCTATGGCTACACCTTC. Protein product: CASSQDSYFYGYTF.

The chain employs TRBV6-2 or TRBV6-3 and TRBJ2-3, with TRBD2 as a possible D gene (5 bases). CDR1 MNHEY and CDR2 SVGEGT come from the germline V gene. V lost 5 bases and J 0 bases, leaving 27 bases between the germline ends. The CDR3 contains 20 residues. Written as DNA, the CDR3 is TGTGCCAGCAGTCCAGGCAGAGATTCGGACTCACCTCCCAGCACAGATACGCAGTATTTT. This encodes CASSPGRDSDSPPSTDTQYF.

This chain uses TRBV6-5 with TRBJ1-2, with 7 nucleotides matching TRBD1. Germline CDR1 reads MNHEY; CDR2 reads SVGAGI. The CDR3 covers 15 residues. V was pared by 6 bases and J by 5 bases, with 12 bases of the junction left unmatched. The CDR3 spells CASSSGRGRGYGYTF. The CDR3 DNA follows: TGTGCCAGCAGCTCAGGGAGGGGGCGTGGGTATGGCTACACCTTC.

The chain carries TRBV9 and TRBJ1-3; D gene unclear. Trimming pared 4 bases from V and 0 bases from J, leaving 14 bases between. In germline, CDR1 is SGDLS, CDR2 YYNGEE. The CDR3 extends over 16 amino acids. CDR3: CASSPRLGHSGNTIYF. CDR3 DNA: TGTGCCAGCAGCCCCCGACTTGGGCACTCTGGAAACACCATATATTTT.

The rearrangement uses TRBV14 and TRBJ2-1, with 9 bases lining up with TRBD2. The junction had 9 bases not matched to a gene; V was cut back by 0 bases and J by 6 bases. This CDR3 comprises 17 residues. Germline assignment: CDR1 SGHDN and CDR2 FVKESK. CDR3 in DNA: TGTGCCAGCAGCCAAGAAAGCGGGAGGCCTCTAGGCAATGAGCAGTTCTTC. It is translated as CASSQESGRPLGNEQFF.

This clone occurred once. V and J are TRBV25-1 and TRBJ1-1, with D unresolved. CDR1 is MGHDK, CDR2 SYGVNS, per germline. CDR3 length: 12 residues. Trimming left V 2 bases short and J 7 bases short, with 8 bases between. CDR3 bases: TGTGCCAGCAGTGAACCCGTCGGTGAAGCTTTCTTT. It codes for CASSEPVGEAFF.

The chain links TRBV5-5 to TRBJ1-2; no reliable D call. CDR1 and CDR2 from the germline V gene are SGHKS and YYEKEE (reference sequence). V was clipped by 1 base and J by 0 bases, with 10 bases between them. This CDR3 is built from 15 residues. DNA for the CDR3: TGTGCCAGCAGCTTGCGGTACGAGGCTAACTATGGCTACACCTTC. Translation: CASSLRYEANYGYTF.

The CDR3 here is CASSFSQGSGGNTIYF. As DNA, the CDR3 is TGTGCCAGCAGTTTTTCCCAGGGTAGCGGTGGAAACACCATATATTTT. V and J are TRBV6-5 and TRBJ1-3, with D tentatively TRBD1 (5 bases). The V gene's germline CDR1 is MNHEY and CDR2 SVGAGI. V lost 4 bases to trimming and J lost 3 bases, with 16 bases between them. CDR3 length: 16 residues.

The chain couples TRBV5-1 to TRBJ1-2; D remains ambiguous. The CDR3 spans 14 residues. CDR1 SGHRS and CDR2 YFSETQ come from the germline V gene. With 4 bases removed from V and 8 bases from J, the gap between germline ends came to 18 bases. The CDR3 DNA sequence: TGCGCCAGCAGCCCGTACCAGTCATTGGTGGGCTACACCTTC. Translated, it gives CASSPYQSLVGYTF.

This sequence joins TRBV23-1 and TRBJ2-6, with D possibly being TRBD1 (6 bases). TRBV23-1 is identified as an open reading frame with a role that is uncertain. V was cut by 6 bases and J by 2 bases, with 17 bases left in between. This CDR3 has 17 residues. The CDR3 region has the DNA TGCGCCAGCAGACCAAGTCACCACAGGGCTGGGGCCAACGTCCTGACTTTC. Its protein product is CASRPSHHRAGANVLTF.

The chain is built from TRBV28 and TRBJ2-5, with a possible D match to TRBD1 (5 bases). The V end was cut by 7 bases, the J end by 1 base, with 16 bases between. This CDR3 has 15 amino acids. Germline CDR1 and CDR2: MDHEN and SYDVKM. The CDR3 coding sequence is TGTGCCAGCACGGAAACACAGGATTTCCAAGAGACCCAGTACTTC. Translating gives CASTETQDFQETQYF.

Only one count was recorded for this clone. V and J are TRBV30 and TRBJ1-1; the D is unclear. This CDR3 region has 11 residues. Germline V gives CDR1 GTSNPN, CDR2 SVGIG (reference sequence). Trimming removed 3 bases at V and 5 bases at J, with 7 bases between. CDR3 in amino acids: CAWRKRTEAFF. In nucleotides, the CDR3 is TGTGCCTGGAGGAAGCGGACTGAAGCTTTCTTT. Based on the CDR3 plus reference TRBV30 and TRBJ1-1, the full variable domain is SQTIHQWPATLVQPVGSPLSLECTVEGTSNPNLYWYRQAAGRGLQLLFYSVGIGQISSEVPQNLSASRPQDRQFILSSKKLLLSDSGFYLCAWRKRTEAFFGQGTRLTVV.

This chain joins TRBV5-1 and TRBJ2-1, with 9 bases aligning to TRBD1. This CDR3 has 15 residues. Trimming at V came to 0 bases and at J to 7 bases, leaving 5 bases not matched to a gene. Germline loops: CDR1 SGHRS, CDR2 YFSETQ. DNA of the CDR3: TGCGCCAGCAGCTTGGTCTGGACAGGGGAGAATGAGCAGTTCTTC. Its protein is CASSLVWTGENEQFF.

This clone was seen a few times. This chain connects TRBV30 to TRBJ1-5; D unresolved. CDR3 size: 15 residues. Germline CDR1 GTSNPN, CDR2 SVGIG (reference sequence). Trimming stripped 2 bases from V and 3 bases from J, with 14 bases between. CDR3 DNA sequence: TGTGCCTGGAGTAGTGGACGGACCCTCAATCAGCCCCAGCATTTT. As protein: CAWSSGRTLNQPQHF. Using reference TRBV30 and TRBJ1-5 for the parts outside the CDR3, the full variable domain is SQTIHQWPATLVQPVGSPLSLECTVEGTSNPNLYWYRQAAGRGLQLLFYSVGIGQISSEVPQNLSASRPQDRQFILSSKKLLLSDSGFYLCAWSSGRTLNQPQHFGDGTRLSIL.

This rearrangement joins TRBV7-2 to TRBJ1-1; 8 positions match TRBD1. The CDR3 runs to 15 residues. V shed 1 base and J 4 bases; nucleotides not matched to a gene: 5. Germline V gene lookup returns CDR1 SGHTA and CDR2 FQGNSA. CDR3 protein: CASSLGTGTGTEAFF. In DNA, the CDR3 is TGTGCCAGCAGCTTAGGGACAGGGACAGGCACTGAAGCTTTCTTT.

The V call is TRBV4-1, the J call TRBJ1-3; tentative D call: TRBD1 (6 bases). This CDR3 is built from 15 residues. In germline, CDR1 is MGHRA, CDR2 YSYEKL. Trimming removed 1 base at V and 3 bases at J, with 10 bases between. CDR3 in amino acids: CASSQGAGDGNTIYF. CDR3 in DNA: TGCGCCAGCAGCCAAGGTGCAGGGGATGGAAACACCATATATTTT.

The chain has TRBV7-2 and TRBJ2-3; D remains ambiguous. The CDR3 consists of 19 residues. Between the trimmed V and J ends, which lost 1 base and 1 base, there was a span of 21 bases. CDR1 is SGHTA and CDR2 is FQGNSA in the germline V gene. CDR3 coding DNA: TGTGCCAGCAGCTTAGGGTATGAGTCCCTCATTCGGGGCACAGATACGCAGTATTTT. Its protein product is CASSLGYESLIRGTDTQYF.

The CDR3 DNA follows: TGTGTCAGAAGCTACCAGGGGACTAGAGGTTCGCCTTCCTACGAGCAGTACTTC. It specifies CVRSYQGTRGSPSYEQYF. V is TRBV7-5 and J is TRBJ2-7; the DNA was not compared with TRBD2, the D call given in the table. TRBV7-5 corresponds to a pseudogene. The CDR3 sequence is 18 residues long.

This clone was found once. The J gene is TRBJ2-7, the V gene TRBV21-1; the table's TRBD1 call for D was not verified on the DNA. TRBV21-1 is recorded as a pseudogene. This CDR3 is 14 amino acids long. Here the CDR3 reads CASSKIPTPLFLLF. DNA of the CDR3: TGTGCCAGCAGCAAAATACCGACACCACTTTTCCTTCTCTTC.

This clone has only one observation. This sequence joins TRBV7-9 and TRBJ2-7; D perhaps matches TRBD1 (6 bases). Germline CDR1 and CDR2: SEHNR and FQNEAQ (reference sequence). This CDR3 has 14 residues. Trimming took off 5 bases at V and 2 bases at J, with 13 bases between the two ends. This CDR3 is CASSPPRDTYEQYF. DNA for the CDR3: TGTGCCAGCAGCCCCCCCCGGGACACCTACGAGCAGTACTTC.

This clone was recorded only once. The V gene is TRBV28, the J gene TRBJ1-2; possible D gene TRBD1, 5 bases. Germline V gene sequence: CDR1 MDHEN, CDR2 SYDVKM. Trimming took off 8 bases at V and 8 bases at J, with 12 bases between the two ends. There are 11 residues in the CDR3. CDR3 amino acids: CASGTARGYTF. The CDR3 DNA reads as TGTGCCAGCGGGACCGCCAGGGGCTACACCTTC.

This rearrangement joins TRBV7-9 to TRBJ1-2; tentative D call: TRBD1 (5 bases). Germline assignment: CDR1 SEHNR and CDR2 FQNEAQ (reference sequence). V gave up 5 bases and J gave up 0 bases, with 7 bases separating them. CDR3 length: 13 amino acids. CDR3 sequence: CASSGTPNYGYTF. For the CDR3, the DNA is TGTGCCAGCAGCGGGACGCCTAACTATGGCTACACCTTC.

The CDR3 loop reads CASSPIRGTEAFF. In nucleotides, the CDR3 is TGTGCCAGCAGCCCCATCAGGGGCACTGAAGCTTTCTTT. This chain joins TRBV12-3 or TRBV12-4 and TRBJ1-1; D perhaps matches TRBD1 (6 bases). This CDR3 is 13 amino acids long. V was pared by 6 bases and J by 4 bases, with 12 bases between.

This chain links TRBV5-6 with TRBJ1-6; 9 bases match TRBD1. Germline trimming cut 0 bases from V and 9 bases from J; bases unmatched to any gene: 7. The CDR3 extends over 16 amino acids. Germline CDR1 is SGHDT and CDR2 is YYEEEE. The CDR3 nucleotides are TGTGCCAGCAGCTTGGTGGGACAGGGTTTTGGTTCACCCCTCCACTTT. Translating gives CASSLVGQGFGSPLHF.

The chain carries TRBV6-5 and TRBJ2-7, with 7 bases fitting TRBD2. J gave up 4 bases and V 6 bases, and 9 bases lay outside the gene matches. Germline-derived CDR1 and CDR2 are MNHEY and SVGAGI. CDR3 length: 14 residues. The chain's CDR3 is CASSYLAGEYEQYF. In DNA, the CDR3 is TGTGCCAGCAGCTACCTGGCGGGAGAGTACGAGCAGTACTTC.

The chain recombines TRBV6-6 with TRBJ1-2; D is ambiguous. Germline CDR1 is MNHNY and CDR2 is SVGAGI (reference sequence). The length of the CDR3 is 15 residues. V shed 1 base and J shed 3 bases, with 12 bases lying between them. CDR3 sequence: CASSYLSGKDYGYTF. The CDR3 coding sequence is TGTGCCAGCAGTTACTTGTCAGGAAAGGACTATGGCTACACCTTC.

V is TRBV7-8 and J is TRBJ2-7, with D perhaps TRBD1 (6 bases). Germline V lookup: CDR1 SGHVS, CDR2 FQNEAQ. V was clipped by 1 base and J by 0 bases, with 10 bases between them. CDR3 length: 15 amino acids. The CDR3 nucleotides read TGTGCCAGCAGCTTAGGTGAAGGGGGCTCCTACGAGCAGTACTTC. It yields the protein CASSLGEGGSYEQYF. The variable domain in full, with the rest retrieved from reference TRBV7-8 and TRBJ2-7, is GAGVSQSPRYKVAKRGQDVALRCDPISGHVSLFWYQQALGQGPEFLTYFQNEAQLDKSGLPSDRFFAERPEGSVSTLKIQRTQQEDSAVYLCASSLGEGGSYEQYFGPGTRLTVT.